The next 11 T cell receptor beta chains were all read from a single sample in a study of identical twins. TCRdb fed the 5' RACE reads into MiXCR, producing one record per CDR3 protein. The data contain 550,000 to 700,000 distinct CDR3 sequences, about 20% of them singletons. The data also belong to a second study, concerning T cells expressing NK-cell markers.

Sequencing was performed on PBMCs. All receptors derive from a woman aged 18 to 35 in good health.

In this sample, this clonotype turned up many times. V and J are TRBV5-1 and TRBJ2-5; 7 bases are a match to TRBD2. This CDR3 region has 18 residues. Unmatched junction bases numbered 16, after V lost 0 bases and J lost 5 bases. CDR1 SGHRS and CDR2 YFSETQ come from the germline V gene. The CDR3 spells CASSLVGPGLVGEETQYF. CDR3 bases: TGCGCCAGCAGCTTGGTCGGCCCCGGACTAGTGGGGGAGGAGACCCAGTACTTC.

V usage is TRBV12-3 or TRBV12-4 and J usage is TRBJ2-5; 11 nucleotides line up with TRBD2. Trimming cost V 7 bases and J 0 bases; bases outside gene matches: 4. The CDR3 sequence is 15 residues long. CDR3: CASTIAGGYQETQYF. CDR3 DNA sequence: TGTGCCAGCACTATAGCGGGGGGGTACCAAGAGACCCAGTACTTC.

A note on this clonotype: A much larger clonotype is one base distant, so this may be a read error. The chain employs TRBV4-3 and TRBJ2-4; D ambiguous. This CDR3 is 14 amino acids long. The V end lost 3 bases, the J end lost 5 bases, and 11 bases lay between the germline ends. Germline CDR1 and CDR2: LGHNA and YSLEER. In DNA form, the CDR3 reads TGCGCCAGCAGCCATTCGTGGGCAGAAAACATTCAGTACTTC. This translates into CASSHSWAENIQYF.

This clonotype was detected only a few times. The chain employs TRBV5-8 and TRBJ1-3; D might be TRBD1 (5 bases). This CDR3 region has 16 residues. V was trimmed by 0 bases and J by 0 bases, leaving 10 bases between them. The germline CDR1 and CDR2 sequences are SGHTS and YDEGEE. The CDR3 DNA sequence: TGTGCCAGCAGCTTGGAGGGGACGTTCTCTGGAAACACCATATATTTT. This encodes CASSLEGTFSGNTIYF.

The CDR3 sequence: CASKRGPLEGNTQYF. The CDR3 nucleotides are TGCGCCAGCAAGAGGGGACCCTTGGAGGGAAATACGCAGTATTTT. This chain uses TRBV10-2 with TRBJ2-3, with TRBD2 as a possible D gene (6 bases). Germline lookup yields CDR1 WSHSY and CDR2 SAAADI. The CDR3 contains 15 residues. Trimming left V 7 bases short and J 7 bases short, with 21 bases between.

This clonotype came up a few times. The chain couples TRBV4-3 to TRBJ1-2; 7 bases are a match to TRBD1. CDR3 length: 13 amino acids. The J segment lost 10 bases and the V segment lost 1 base, leaving 6 bases of the junction unmatched. The germline V gene has CDR1 LGHNA and CDR2 YSLEER. The CDR3 spells CASSQGGTEDYTF. The CDR3 DNA follows: TGCGCCAGCAGCCAAGGAGGGACAGAGGACTACACCTTC.

The chain recombines TRBV12-3 or TRBV12-4 with TRBJ2-2; 7 bases line up with TRBD2. The CDR3 is 13 residues long. The V and J ends lost 6 bases and 6 bases, in that order; junction bases with no gene match: 4. The CDR3 here is CASRAGFSGELFF. The DNA for the CDR3 is TGTGCCAGCAGAGCGGGATTTTCCGGGGAGCTGTTTTTT.

The rearrangement links TRBV6-1 to TRBJ2-1; 10 bases line up with TRBD2. The V and J ends lost 8 bases and 8 bases, in that order; junction bases with no gene match: 6. CDR3 length equals 13 residues. The germline gives CDR1 MNHNS, CDR2 SASEGT. In nucleotides, the CDR3 is TGTGCCAGCCGGCTAGCGGGGGAGGATGAGCAGTTCTTC. This sequence encodes CASRLAGEDEQFF.

The gene calls are TRBV4-1 and TRBJ2-7; D perhaps matches TRBD1 (6 bases). CDR3 size: 16 residues. Germline V gene sequence: CDR1 MGHRA, CDR2 YSYEKL. V dropped 0 bases and J dropped 8 bases, with 20 bases sitting between them. This CDR3 is CASSQELSTGPRKQYF. The CDR3 DNA is TGCGCCAGCAGCCAAGAATTATCGACAGGCCCTCGCAAGCAGTACTTC.

This clonotype came up many times. V and J are TRBV14 and TRBJ2-1, with D uncertain. V was trimmed by 0 bases and J by 9 bases, leaving 6 bases between them. Germline loops: CDR1 SGHDN, CDR2 FVKESK. The CDR3 spans 12 residues. The CDR3 region is CASSQEPIEQFF. The CDR3, as DNA: TGTGCCAGCAGCCAAGAGCCAATTGAGCAGTTCTTC.

In its sample, this clonotype was seen a few times. V is TRBV20-1 and J is TRBJ2-3, with D tentatively TRBD2 (6 bases). This CDR3 contains 13 residues. With 0 bases removed from V and 5 bases from J, the gap between germline ends came to 9 bases. Per the germline V gene, CDR1 is DFQATT and CDR2 is SNEGSKA (reference sequence). CDR3 sequence reads: CSARDLAQDTQYF. DNA for the CDR3: TGCAGTGCTAGAGATCTAGCGCAAGATACGCAGTATTTT.